This entry concerns a single T cell receptor beta chain. The target antigen is unknown. This sample was taken from a study of cytomegalovirus exposure and HLA in healthy donors. Whole-study findings and limits: Data from an earlier analysis indicated that most TCR beta V segments were productive either about 90% or about 30% of the time.

There are 14 residues in the CDR3. Unmatched junction bases numbered 4, after V lost 6 bases and J lost 4 bases. From germline, CDR1 is SGHTA and CDR2 FQGTGA. 13 Jbeta primers and 60 Vbeta primers were used for the PCR. In the authors' workflow: In a later analysis, the count reached about 82 million unique TCR beta chains, with 9 million to 11 million shared. Clones were read by immunoSEQ multiplex PCR, and TCRdb kept only the in-frame ones, dropping some. From that table come the V and J calls and clone size; the DNA was used to work out D and trimming. This table holds roughly 200,000 clones, 76% found once.

The chain is built from TRBV7-3 and TRBJ1-1; 11 positions match TRBD1. The origin of this receptor is a man aged 18 to 35 in good health and CMV-seronegative. The source material was PBMCs. For the CDR3, the DNA is TGTGCCAGCAGGCAGGGGACAGGGGGCACTGAAGCTTTCTTT. This translates into CASRQGTGGTEAFF.